The rows below give T cell receptor beta chains drawn from one sample of a study of T cell responses to AZD1222 COVID-19 vaccine. The data were produced by immunoSEQ multiplex PCR, yet TCRdb's version contains in-frame clones alone and is incomplete. This table has 95,000 to 130,000 clones, approximately 93% appearing once. The starting material was peripheral blood, obtained on day 0 of AZD1222 vaccination. The receptors originated from an adult in good health. CDR3s include the opening cysteine and the closing phenylalanine or tryptophan. The D gene is left open where the match is weak. The listing skips clone size in some rows; elsewhere it reads once, few, many or a size class.

TRBJ1-2,.,.,TRBV5-1,CASADSSNYGYTF,TGCGCCAGTGCGGACAGTTCTAACTATGGCTACACCTTC
TRBJ2-2,TRBD2,.,TRBV24-1,CAKPSPLAGGWTGELFF,TGTGCCAAGCCCTCCCCTTTAGCGGGAGGTTGGACCGGGGAGCTGTTTTTT
TRBJ2-2,.,.,TRBV7-2,CASSLLGGLNTGELFF,TGTGCCAGCAGCCTTCTGGGGGGGCTCAACACCGGGGAGCTGTTTTTT
TRBJ2-5,.,.,TRBV6-5,CASSYGRETQYF,TGTGCCAGCAGTTACGGACGGGAGACCCAGTACTTC
TRBJ2-7,.,few,TRBV11-2,CASSKYRSTYEQYF,TGTGCCAGCAGCAAGTACAGGAGCACCTACGAGCAGTACTTC
TRBJ2-7,TRBD2,.,TRBV3-1/TRBV3-2,CASSQGEGGRDEQYF,TGTGCCAGCAGCCAAGGAGAGGGAGGGAGAGACGAGCAGTACTTC
TRBJ1-1,.,.,TRBV15,CATRGSGSDTEAFF,TGTGCCACCAGGGGGAGCGGGTCGGACACTGAAGCTTTCTTT
TRBJ2-5,.,.,TRBV6-5,CASSNGASWETQYF,TGTGCCAGCAGTAACGGGGCTAGCTGGGAGACCCAGTACTTC
TRBJ2-7,.,.,TRBV12-3/TRBV12-4,CASSHPGGEQYF,TGTGCCAGCAGTCACCCGGGTGGGGAGCAGTACTTC
TRBJ2-3,.,once,TRBV7-8,CASSLASSDTQYF,TGTGCCAGCAGCCTAGCATCTTCAGATACGCAGTATTTT
TRBJ2-7,TRBD2,.,TRBV18,CASSPGRLAVYEQYF,TGTGCCAGCTCACCGGGACGACTAGCCGTTTACGAGCAGTACTTC
TRBJ1-1,.,once,TRBV5-1,CASSPPGQTPGNTEAFF,TGCGCCAGCAGCCCCCCCGGACAGACCCCAGGGAACACTGAAGCTTTCTTT
TRBJ2-7,TRBD2,.,TRBV5-1,CASSSLAGEQYF,TGCGCCAGCAGCTCCTTAGCGGGAGAGCAGTACTTC
TRBJ2-7,.,.,TRBV18,CASSPPKTYEQYF,TGTGCCAGCTCACCACCCAAGACCTACGAGCAGTACTTC
TRBJ1-4,.,once,TRBV6-5,CASRSAQVWEKLFF,TGTGCCAGCAGGTCGGCCCAGGTTTGGGAAAAACTGTTTTTT
TRBJ2-7,.,.,TRBV13,CASSPQQGPYEQYF,TGTGCCAGCAGCCCTCAACAGGGCCCCTACGAGCAGTACTTC
TRBJ1-3,.,.,TRBV5-1,CASSLVPHSGNTIYF,TGCGCCAGCAGCTTGGTTCCCCACTCTGGAAACACCATATATTTT
TRBJ2-3,.,.,TRBV7-9,CASSLSTPLVGGTDTQYF,TGTGCCAGCAGCCTATCTACGCCACTAGTGGGAGGCACAGATACGCAGTATTTT
TRBJ1-2,.,.,TRBV5-1,CASSLGGQINYGYTF,TGCGCCAGCAGCTTGGGGGGGCAGATCAACTATGGCTACACCTTC